This T cell receptor beta chain originates from a study of blood T cell repertoires in COVID-19. This CDR3 comprises 15 residues. The V gene's germline CDR1 is SGHRS and CDR2 YFSETQ. V shed 4 bases and J 1 base; nucleotides not matched to a gene: 5. Using immunoSEQ multiplex PCR, the repertoire was profiled, and TCRdb retains in-frame clones only, with some absent. The sample holds almost 200,000 clones, roughly 90% seen once. Cohort allocation depended upon clinical history that participants reported. The chain recombines TRBV5-1 with TRBJ1-1; TRBD1 agrees at 9 bases. The sequencing input was PBMCs or T cells enriched from blood (not recorded which). This clonotype was obtained from a woman under 30 who had recovered from COVID-19. As DNA, the CDR3 is TGCGCCAGCAGCGAAAGACAGGGGGGGAACACTGAAGCTTTCTTT. It specifies CASSERQGGNTEAFF. The full variable domain, with the rest looked up from reference TRBV5-1 and TRBJ1-1, is KAGVTQTPRYLIKTRGQQVTLSCSPISGHRSVSWYQQTPGQGLQFLFEYFSETQRNKGNFPGRFSGRQFSNSRSEMNVSTLELGDSALYLCASSERQGGNTEAFFGQGTRLTVV.